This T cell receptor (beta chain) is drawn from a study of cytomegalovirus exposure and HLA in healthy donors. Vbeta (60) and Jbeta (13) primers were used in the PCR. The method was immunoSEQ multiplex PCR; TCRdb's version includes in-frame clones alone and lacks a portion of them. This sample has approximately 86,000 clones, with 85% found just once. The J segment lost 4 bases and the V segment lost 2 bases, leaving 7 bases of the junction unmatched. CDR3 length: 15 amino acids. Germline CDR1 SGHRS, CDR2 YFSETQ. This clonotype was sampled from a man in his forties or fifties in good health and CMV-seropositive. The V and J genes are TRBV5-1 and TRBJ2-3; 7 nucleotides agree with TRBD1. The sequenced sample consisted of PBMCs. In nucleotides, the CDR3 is TGCGCCAGCAGCTTCACAGGGGCAGGGGCAGATACGCAGTATTTT. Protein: CASSFTGAGADTQYF. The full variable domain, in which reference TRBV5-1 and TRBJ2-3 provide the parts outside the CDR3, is KAGVTQTPRYLIKTRGQQVTLSCSPISGHRSVSWYQQTPGQGLQFLFEYFSETQRNKGNFPGRFSGRQFSNSRSEMNVSTLELGDSALYLCASSFTGAGADTQYFGPGTRLTVL.